This note documents a single T cell receptor (beta chain) sequence. Its antigen is as yet unknown. The assay was immunoSEQ multiplex PCR, and TCRdb's table has in-frame clones only and misses some. The table has nearly 110,000 clones, 90% seen once; the top ten hold approximately 5.4%. These data come from a study of T cell responses to AZD1222 COVID-19 vaccine. Study conclusions and caveats: Spike-specific TCR repertoires showed rising breadth and depth after two AZD1222 doses. Vaccine-related CD4 TCRs covered spike, predominating at 160-218 and 743-854. It was only after the peak T cell response that any repertoires were sampled. The donor group comprised mostly white British people and more females; the analysis possibly underestimated clonal diversity.

CDR1 is SGHTA and CDR2 is FQGTGA in the germline V gene. The CDR3 covers 17 residues. V lost 5 bases to trimming and J lost 6 bases; unmatched junction nucleotides: 10. Sequences were derived from peripheral blood, sampled on day 0 of AZD1222 vaccination. The receptor's source is an adult in good health. The V and J genes are TRBV7-3 and TRBJ2-1; TRBD2 matches at 13 bases. CDR3 sequence: CASSPQGTSGRANEQFF. As DNA, the CDR3 is TGTGCCAGCAGCCCCCAAGGAACTAGCGGGAGGGCCAATGAGCAGTTCTTC.